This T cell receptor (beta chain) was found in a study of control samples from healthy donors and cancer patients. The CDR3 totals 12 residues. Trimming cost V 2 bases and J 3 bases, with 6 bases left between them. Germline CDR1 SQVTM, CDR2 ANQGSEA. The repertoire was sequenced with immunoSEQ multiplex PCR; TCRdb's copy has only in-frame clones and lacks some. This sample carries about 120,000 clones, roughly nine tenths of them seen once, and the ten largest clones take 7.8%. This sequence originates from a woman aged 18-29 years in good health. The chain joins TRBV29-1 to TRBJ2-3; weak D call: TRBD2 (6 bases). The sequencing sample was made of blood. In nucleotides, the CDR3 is TGCAGCGTTGAACGGGGGACAGATACGCAGTATTTT. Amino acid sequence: CSVERGTDTQYF.